This passage covers 28 T cell receptor beta chains from one sample sequenced in a study of vaccination and CD4 T cells after COVID-19. Their target antigens are unknown. An Oncomine TCR Beta short-read assay was used to sequence the DNA from cultured CD4+ T cells. TCRdb analysed the PCR reads with MiXCR anew, one entry per CDR3 protein. The data hold about 25,000 distinct CDR3 sequences, with under 50% observed a single time. The time point is: late sampling 161 to 241 days after vaccination in three convalescent patients. Stated treatment: roughly 10-day PBMC culture with coronavirus spike peptide pools or control peptides (ViraFEST assay). The material sequenced was CD4+ T cells from blood, cultured in vitro, taken about 7 months after SARS-CoV-2 vaccination. The receptors originated from a human donor who had recovered from COVID-19.

The rearrangement uses TRBV25-1 and TRBJ2-1, with D unresolved. This CDR3 spans 12 amino acids. Looked up from germline, CDR1 is MGHDK and CDR2 is SYGVNS. Trimming cost V 4 bases and J 8 bases, with 9 bases left between them. The CDR3 region is CASSVLIHEQFF. Here the CDR3 DNA reads TGTGCCAGCAGTGTACTCATCCATGAGCAGTTCTTC. Filled out from reference TRBV25-1 and TRBJ2-1, the complete variable domain reads EADIYQTPRYLVIGTGKKITLECSQTMGHDKMYWYQQDPGMELHLIHYSYGVNSTEKGDLSSESTVSRIRTEHFPLTLESARPSHTSQYLCASSVLIHEQFFGPGTRLTVL.

This clonotype was observed a handful of times. The rearrangement uses TRBV27 and TRBJ1-1; 7 positions match TRBD1. CDR1 is MNHEY and CDR2 is SMNVEV in the germline V gene (reference sequence). The CDR3 length is 15 residues. The J segment lost 1 base and the V segment lost 6 bases, leaving 8 bases of the junction unmatched. CDR3 DNA: TGTGCCAGCAGACGACAGGGTGGGGCGAACACTGAAGCTTTCTTT. Translation: CASRRQGGANTEAFF.

The CDR3 coding sequence is TGCGCCAGCAGCTTGGGGGGACAAGTACAAGAGACCCAGTACTTC. Its protein is CASSLGGQVQETQYF. The chain carries TRBV5-1 and TRBJ2-5, with a weak D call TRBD1 (6 bases). There are 15 residues in the CDR3. Trimming removed 0 bases from V and 2 bases from J, with 11 bases in between. The V gene's germline CDR1 is SGHRS and CDR2 YFSETQ.

The chain recombines TRBV2 with TRBJ2-3; 9 nucleotides align to TRBD1. V trimming: 4 bases; J trimming: 6 bases; junction bases outside the gene matches: 2. In germline, CDR1 is SNHLY, CDR2 FYNNEI. This CDR3 contains 13 residues. The CDR3 reads CASSVGTGDTQYF. CDR3 in DNA: TGTGCCAGCAGTGTGGGGACAGGGGATACGCAGTATTTT.

This clonotype was found a few times. The J gene is TRBJ2-7, the V gene TRBV19; 8 bases are shared with TRBD2. With V trimmed by 4 bases and J by 4 bases, 9 bases remained unmatched. Germline V gives CDR1 LNHDA, CDR2 SQIVND (reference sequence). The CDR3 spans 15 residues. The CDR3 bases are TGTGCCAGTAGTAGAGCTAGCGGGCCTGGGTACGAGCAGTACTTC. This codes for CASSRASGPGYEQYF.

The chain has TRBV30 and TRBJ1-6, with a weak D call TRBD1 (6 bases). The CDR3 is 15 amino acids. Trimming shortened V by 4 bases and J by 7 bases, and 17 bases separated the two germline ends. CDR1 is GTSNPN, CDR2 SVGIG, per germline (reference sequence). The CDR3 DNA reads as TGTGCCTGGACTATACCGGGACACCCGAATTCACCCCTCCACTTT. Protein product: CAWTIPGHPNSPLHF.

This sequence joins TRBV7-2 and TRBJ1-2, with D tentatively TRBD1 (5 bases). This CDR3 contains 14 residues. Germline CDR1 SGHTA, CDR2 FQGNSA. Trimming took 1 base from V and 4 from J, leaving 10 bases between them. In nucleotides, the CDR3 is TGTGCCAGCAGCTTAGTAGGGGCCCGCTATGGCTACACCTTC. Protein sequence: CASSLVGARYGYTF.

V is TRBV5-4 and J is TRBJ2-7; TRBD2 matches at 8 bases. With V trimmed by 2 bases and J by 0 bases, 1 base remained unmatched. Germline V gene lookup returns CDR1 SGHNT and CDR2 YYREEE (reference sequence). The CDR3 extends over 14 amino acids. CDR3 residues: CASSFGGASYEQYF. The CDR3 nucleotides read TGTGCCAGCAGCTTCGGGGGGGCCTCCTACGAGCAGTACTTC.

This clonotype rates as medium-sized. The chain employs TRBV20-1 and TRBJ2-7; D gene unclear. In germline, CDR1 is DFQATT, CDR2 SNEGSKA (reference sequence). The CDR3 sequence is 12 residues long. Trimming took 1 base from V and 3 from J, leaving 7 bases between them. The CDR3 region has the DNA TGCAGTGCTAGAGGACCCTTCTACGAGCAGTACTTC. As protein: CSARGPFYEQYF.

This chain joins TRBV28 and TRBJ1-2; no clear D gene. In germline, CDR1 is MDHEN, CDR2 SYDVKM. Trimming stripped 3 bases from V and 4 bases from J, with 9 bases between. The length of the CDR3 is 13 residues. The CDR3 region has the DNA TGTGCCAGCAGTTTCCCTTGGGGCTATGGCTACACCTTC. It encodes CASSFPWGYGYTF.

Only a few counts were recorded for this clonotype. The chain links TRBV7-2 to TRBJ1-2; D possibly corresponds to TRBD1 (6 bases). The V gene's germline CDR1 is SGHTA and CDR2 FQGNSA. V gave up 1 base and J gave up 4 bases, with 16 bases separating them. The CDR3 covers 16 residues. This CDR3 reads CASSLVGGGEGYGYTF. CDR3 sequence (DNA): TGTGCCAGCAGCTTAGTAGGGGGGGGCGAGGGCTATGGCTACACCTTC. Drawing the rest from reference TRBV7-2 and TRBJ1-2, the complete variable domain is GAGVSQSPSNKVTEKGKDVELRCDPISGHTALYWYRQSLGQGLEFLIYFQGNSAPDKSGLPSDRFSAERTGGSVSTLTIQRTQQEDSAVYLCASSLVGGGEGYGYTFGSGTRLTVV.

This clonotype showed up just a few times. The genes are TRBV19 and TRBJ2-7, with 7 bases fitting TRBD2. Looked up from germline, CDR1 is LNHDA and CDR2 is SQIVND (reference sequence). V dropped 5 bases and J dropped 0; count of bases not matched to a gene: 10. The CDR3 covers 16 residues. CDR3 nucleotides: TGTGCCAGTAGTCCAGCGGGGCAGCGGGGCTCCTACGAGCAGTACTTC. Its protein is CASSPAGQRGSYEQYF.

The gene calls are TRBV6-1 and TRBJ1-1; D not certain. CDR1 and CDR2 from the germline V gene are MNHNS and SASEGT. V shed 8 bases and J shed 0 bases, with 10 bases lying between them. The length of the CDR3 is 13 residues. The CDR3 here is CASGRGVNTEAFF. CDR3 sequence (DNA): TGTGCCAGCGGGAGAGGAGTGAACACTGAAGCTTTCTTT.

The V and J genes are TRBV7-2 and TRBJ1-2; 7 bases agree with TRBD1. The germline gives CDR1 SGHTA, CDR2 FQGNSA. This CDR3 spans 13 amino acids. Losses at the gene ends were 5 bases for V and 3 bases for J; bases not matched to a gene: 3. CDR3 sequence (DNA): TGTGCCAGCAGCAGAGACAGGGACTATGGCTACACCTTC. It is translated as CASSRDRDYGYTF.

V and J are TRBV28 and TRBJ1-5; D is ambiguous. The CDR3 spans 16 residues. Germline loops: CDR1 MDHEN, CDR2 SYDVKM. The V end lost 3 bases, the J end lost 0 bases, and 12 bases lay between the germline ends. The CDR3 reads CASSFVQDPSNQPQHF. The CDR3 DNA reads TGTGCCAGCAGTTTTGTCCAGGACCCTAGCAATCAGCCCCAGCATTTT.

This clonotype is categorized as medium-sized. J is TRBJ1-5 and V is TRBV20-1; 8 positions match TRBD1. This CDR3 is built from 14 residues. V shed 5 bases and J 7 bases; nucleotides not matched to a gene: 10. CDR1 and CDR2 (germline): DFQATT, SNEGSKA (reference sequence). The DNA of the CDR3 is TGCAGTGCTCGTCCAGGACAGGGTTCACAGCCCCAGCATTTT. Residues: CSARPGQGSQPQHF.

This clonotype came up a few times. The V and J genes are TRBV11-1 and TRBJ2-1, with TRBD2 identical over 7 bases. Per germline, CDR1 SGHAT and CDR2 FQDESV (reference sequence). Trimming cost V 5 bases and J 2 bases; bases outside gene matches: 6. This CDR3 is built from 15 residues. DNA for the CDR3: TGTGCCAGCAGCGACAGCGGGGACCCCTACAATGAGCAGTTCTTC. Translated: CASSDSGDPYNEQFF. The full variable domain, in which reference TRBV11-1 and TRBJ2-1 provide the parts outside the CDR3, is EAEVAQSPRYKITEKSQAVAFWCDPISGHATLYWYRQILGQGPELLVQFQDESVVDDSQLPKDRFSAERLKGVDSTLKIQPAELGDSAMYLCASSDSGDPYNEQFFGPGTRLTVL.

V and J are TRBV15 and TRBJ1-5, with D possibly being TRBD1 (5 bases). The CDR3 totals 14 residues. Trimming removed 5 bases from V and 7 bases from J, with 15 bases in between. Germline V gives CDR1 LNHNV, CDR2 YYDKDF (reference sequence). The CDR3 coding sequence is TGTGCCACCAGCGATCTAAGGGGCCGACAGCCCCAGCATTTT. Amino acid sequence: CATSDLRGRQPQHF.

This chain uses TRBV5-4 with TRBJ1-1, with a possible D match to TRBD1 (5 bases). In germline, CDR1 is SGHNT, CDR2 YYREEE (reference sequence). The CDR3 has 15 amino acids. V shed 2 bases and J shed 0 bases, with 11 bases lying between them. The DNA of the CDR3 is TGTGCCAGCAGCTTTACGACAGCCTTGAACACTGAAGCTTTCTTT. Its translation: CASSFTTALNTEAFF.

This clonotype turned up a few times. The chain links TRBV20-1 to TRBJ2-3; 14 bases align to TRBD2. From germline, CDR1 is DFQATT and CDR2 SNEGSKA (reference sequence). After removal of 6 bases from V and 0 bases from J, the junction contained 11 bases not matched to a gene. This CDR3 contains 18 residues. DNA for the CDR3: TGCAGTGCCAACAATAGACTAGCGGGAGGGGCTAGCACAGATACGCAGTATTTT. As protein: CSANNRLAGGASTDTQYF.

The chain employs TRBV4-1 and TRBJ2-7; TRBD2 matches 11 bases. This CDR3 region has 15 residues. The germline V gene encodes CDR1 MGHRA and CDR2 YSYEKL. V lost 1 base to trimming and J lost 4 bases; unmatched junction nucleotides: 3. CDR3 bases: TGCGCCAGCAGCCAAGGACTAGCGGGAAGGTACGAGCAGTACTTC. It encodes CASSQGLAGRYEQYF.

The CDR3 DNA sequence: TGTGCCAGCAGCTTTCGAAGGTACAATGAGCAGTTCTTC. It encodes CASSFRRYNEQFF. J is TRBJ2-1 and V is TRBV7-2, with D unclear. This CDR3 is built from 13 residues. V lost 3 bases, J lost 4 bases, and 7 bases lay in between. From germline, CDR1 is SGHTA and CDR2 FQGNSA.

A few counts support this clonotype. The gene calls are TRBV4-1 and TRBJ1-5; D perhaps matches TRBD1 (5 bases). V was cut by 1 base and J by 7 bases, with 17 bases left in between. Per germline, CDR1 MGHRA and CDR2 YSYEKL. This CDR3 region has 16 residues. The CDR3 DNA is TGCGCCAGCAGCCAAGTTTGGTCAGGGAACTGGCAGCCCCAGCATTTT. Amino acids: CASSQVWSGNWQPQHF.

This clonotype was seen more than once but under ten times. The rearrangement joins TRBV20-1 to TRBJ2-7; 10 bases line up with TRBD2. This CDR3 is 14 amino acids long. From germline, CDR1 is DFQATT and CDR2 SNEGSKA (reference sequence). Trimming cost V 2 bases and J 6 bases; bases outside gene matches: 7. In nucleotides, the CDR3 is TGCAGTGCTAGACCTGGACTAGCGGTTGGCGAGCAGTACTTC. This translates into CSARPGLAVGEQYF.

The gene calls are TRBV7-2 and TRBJ1-1; no definite D call. CDR3 length equals 16 residues. Trimming removed 2 bases at V and 10 bases at J, with 23 bases between. The germline V gene encodes CDR1 SGHTA and CDR2 FQGNSA. CDR3 in amino acids: CASSLHVTDTQVRAFF. CDR3 DNA sequence: TGTGCCAGCAGCTTACACGTTACCGACACGCAAGTACGAGCTTTCTTT.

This clonotype appeared a single time. The chain combines TRBV2 with TRBJ1-5; D possibly corresponds to TRBD1 (6 bases). The length of the CDR3 is 12 residues. Germline CDR1 and CDR2: SNHLY and FYNNEI. V lost 6 bases, J lost 7 bases, and 10 bases lay in between. The CDR3, as DNA: TGTGCCAGCAGGGGGGGCGGGCAGCCCCAGCATTTT. Encoded protein: CASRGGGQPQHF. The full variable domain, rest sourced from reference TRBV2 and TRBJ1-5, is EPEVTQTPSHQVTQMGQEVILRCVPISNHLYFYWYRQILGQKVEFLVSFYNNEISEKSEIFDDQFSVERPDGSNFTLKIRSTKLEDSAMYFCASRGGGQPQHFGDGTRLSIL.

This clonotype appeared a single time. CDR3 sequence reads: CAITPAGGAGYGYTF. DNA of the CDR3: TGTGCCATCACTCCGGCAGGGGGCGCCGGCTATGGCTACACCTTC. The chain recombines TRBV10-3 with TRBJ1-2; 8 nucleotides line up with TRBD1. The CDR3 contains 15 residues. Germline CDR1 ENHRY, CDR2 SYGVKD. The ends lost 7 bases at V and 4 bases at J; junction bases unmatched: 11.

The CDR3 is CATSDFPTSGTDTQYF. In nucleotides, the CDR3 is TGTGCCACCAGTGATTTCCCGACTAGCGGGACAGATACGCAGTATTTT. The chain uses TRBV24-1 and TRBJ2-3, with 10 bases fitting TRBD2. This CDR3 spans 16 amino acids. With 1 base clipped from V and 3 bases from J, the junction kept 3 bases outside the gene matches. Germline CDR1 reads KGHDR; CDR2 reads SFDVKD.